These 8 T cell receptor beta chains came from one sample sequenced in a study of CD8 T cells in ankylosing spondylitis. TCRdb re-called the 5' RACE reads with MiXCR, one entry per CDR3 protein. The profile shows about 460,000 distinct CDR3 sequences, 5.3% of them singletons. Findings and limits, study-wide: Seemingly distinctive of ankylosing spondylitis blood was a TCR beta motif formed by eight highly homologous variants.

No antigen has been assigned to these receptors. The source material was blood, either unsorted or a sorted T cell fraction (not recorded which). The receptors derive from a male donor with ankylosing spondylitis.

The chain employs TRBV28 and TRBJ2-1; 8 bases agree with TRBD2. The CDR3 is made up of 12 amino acids. Germline V CDR1 and CDR2: MDHEN, SYDVKM. J gave up 7 bases and V 6 bases, and 2 bases lay outside the gene matches. CDR3 bases: TGTGCCAGCAGGGGGACTAGGAATGAGCAGTTCTTC. Translated: CASRGTRNEQFF.

This clonotype was detected ten times or more. The chain joins TRBV12-3 or TRBV12-4 to TRBJ2-5; 7 bases line up with TRBD1. This CDR3 spans 14 amino acids. The trim removed 6 bases at V and 4 bases at J, leaving 8 bases unmatched. CDR3: CASSPTGSGETQYF. The CDR3 DNA sequence: TGTGCCAGCAGCCCGACAGGGTCGGGAGAGACCCAGTACTTC.

This clonotype was seen ten or more times. The V call is TRBV5-1, the J call TRBJ2-3; 9 bases fit TRBD2. Unmatched junction bases numbered 6, after V lost 3 bases and J lost 4 bases. CDR1 is SGHRS and CDR2 is YFSETQ in the germline V gene. The CDR3 is 15 residues long. The CDR3: CASSSSIAGADTQYF. DNA of the CDR3: TGCGCCAGCAGCTCCAGTATAGCGGGAGCAGATACGCAGTATTTT.

A few counts support this clonotype. V usage is TRBV9 and J usage is TRBJ1-6; tentative D call: TRBD1 (5 bases). Trimming removed 0 bases from V and 0 bases from J, with 7 bases in between. The germline V gene encodes CDR1 SGDLS and CDR2 YYNGEE. There are 16 residues in the CDR3. As DNA, the CDR3 is TGTGCCAGCAGCGTAGGGGGCAGCTCCTATAATTCACCCCTCCACTTT. It codes for CASSVGGSSYNSPLHF. Supplemented by reference TRBV9 and TRBJ1-6, the full variable domain reads DSGVTQTPKHLITATGQRVTLRCSPRSGDLSVYWYQQSLDQGLQFLIQYYNGEERAKGNILERFSAQQFPDLHSELNLSSLELGDSALYFCASSVGGSSYNSPLHFGNGTRLTVT.

This clonotype was recorded many times. J is TRBJ2-5 and V is TRBV10-3, with TRBD1 as a possible D gene (6 bases). V lost 4 bases to trimming and J lost 4 bases, with 13 bases between them. Germline V gene lookup returns CDR1 ENHRY and CDR2 SYGVKD. This CDR3 contains 14 residues. CDR3 residues: CAISVIRGRETQYF. CDR3 nucleotide sequence: TGTGCCATCAGTGTCATCAGGGGACGAGAGACCCAGTACTTC.

This clonotype was seen repeatedly, ten times or more. The chain employs TRBV20-1 and TRBJ2-3; 8 bases line up with TRBD2. J gave up 0 bases and V 1 base, and 12 bases lay outside the gene matches. The CDR3 loop spans 18 amino acids. Germline CDR1 reads DFQATT; CDR2 reads SNEGSKA (reference sequence). CDR3: CSARGRGKRGSSTDTQYF. CDR3 DNA: TGCAGTGCTAGAGGCCGGGGGAAGCGGGGGTCTAGCACAGATACGCAGTATTTT.

This clonotype has ten or more counts. This rearrangement joins TRBV10-3 to TRBJ1-5; D gene uncertain. The CDR3 length is 12 residues. The V gene lost 11 bases and the J gene lost 2 bases, with 10 bases spanning the gap. The V gene's germline CDR1 is ENHRY and CDR2 SYGVKD. CDR3 region: CAAAPGNQPQHF. The CDR3 DNA sequence: TGTGCCGCCGCCCCTGGCAATCAGCCCCAGCATTTT.

This clonotype showed up many times. V gene TRBV27 combines with J gene TRBJ1-2; D may be TRBD1 (6 bases). CDR1 and CDR2 from the germline V gene are MNHEY and SMNVEV (reference sequence). The length of the CDR3 is 15 residues. The ends were cut back, 0 bases at V and 5 bases at J, with 13 bases in the middle. In DNA, the CDR3 is TGTGCCAGCAGTTTATCGACAGGTGGTGGGTATGGCTACACCTTC. Translating it yields CASSLSTGGGYGYTF.